These T cell receptor beta chains were read from a single sample in a study of early T cells in non-severe SARS-CoV-2 infection. TCRdb analysed the 5' RACE reads with MiXCR anew, one entry per CDR3 protein. This sample has 35,000 to 50,000 distinct CDR3 sequences, with 5.5% to 6.5% found just once. The sequenced sample was whole blood. These TCRs come from an adult who was a healthcare worker with PCR-confirmed SARS-CoV-2 infection or an uninfected control (not recorded which). Each CDR3 is given without its conserved first and last residue.

>TRBV5-1|TRBJ2-1
ASSAGLGGAGYEQF
>TRBV6-2/TRBV6-3|TRBJ2-5
ASIRTGEETQY
>TRBV5-5|TRBJ2-7
ASSVGRLELYEQY
>TRBV12-3/TRBV12-4|TRBJ1-1
ASSLDSVNTEAF
>TRBV20-1|TRBJ1-5
SAAGPNQPQH
>TRBV10-2|TRBJ2-3
ASSGGWTTDTQY
>TRBV4-3|TRBJ2-6
ASSQGPSSGANVLT
>TRBV6-5|TRBJ2-3
ASSYRRGGRDTQY
>TRBV25-1|TRBJ2-5
ASSEKQTQY
>TRBV4-1|TRBJ2-3
ASRVAGVSTDTQY
>TRBV5-1|TRBJ2-7
ASSLRPGEQY
>TRBV11-2|TRBJ1-1
ASSGGPEAF
>TRBV12-3/TRBV12-4|TRBJ2-3
ASSLRGAGADTQY
>TRBV7-9|TRBJ2-2
ASTQPKQTNTGELF
>TRBV18|TRBJ1-1
ASSPLGTEAF
>TRBV7-9|TRBJ2-3
ASSQATDTQY
>TRBV20-1|TRBJ1-4
SASGEKLF
>TRBV12-3/TRBV12-4|TRBJ2-5
ASRGAGGRETQY
>TRBV28|TRBJ1-4
ASNSRTAEKLF
>TRBV6-4|TRBJ1-4
ASSDSRIGVPEEKLF
>TRBV5-1|TRBJ1-4
ASSLGSGGREEKLF
>TRBV20-1|TRBJ2-5
SASGLVQETQY
>TRBV6-5|TRBJ2-3
ASFMGRGETDTQY
>TRBV12-3/TRBV12-4|TRBJ1-4
ASSRTVNEKLF
>TRBV13|TRBJ2-7
ASSKKPGLPPRVHEQY
>TRBV12-3/TRBV12-4|TRBJ1-5
ASTWGGGPQH
>TRBV6-6|TRBJ2-1
ASSYAGSGEQF
>TRBV7-2|TRBJ2-7
ASSSRGAGGSYEQY
>TRBV12-3/TRBV12-4|TRBJ1-2
ASSLGRAYGYT
>TRBV7-9|TRBJ2-5
ASSAESWESQETQY
>TRBV6-5|TRBJ2-7
ASSPRNGYEQY
>TRBV5-5|TRBJ1-1
ASSQGAAGTEAF
>TRBV20-1|TRBJ1-2
SAADGFYGYT
>TRBV7-3|TRBJ2-1
ASSLGGTSYNEQF
>TRBV11-2|TRBJ1-2
ASSGRYGYT
>TRBV6-1|TRBJ1-3
ASDISNGNTIY
>TRBV29-1|TRBJ2-3
SVDLQGDTQY
>TRBV7-2|TRBJ1-2
ASSWGGYGYT
>TRBV3-1|TRBJ2-3
ASSQAGANTDTQY
>TRBV5-4|TRBJ2-4
ASSLGDSLAKNIQY
>TRBV6-2/TRBV6-3|TRBJ2-7
ASSSRQAYEQY
>TRBV14|TRBJ2-3
ASSHPFGGTDTQY
>TRBV11-2|TRBJ1-1
ASSWGQTGTEAF
>TRBV5-1|TRBJ1-3
ASSLDGISGNTIY
>TRBV12-3/TRBV12-4|TRBJ2-2
ASSLRDTGELF
>TRBV7-2|TRBJ2-3
ASSQRARDTQY